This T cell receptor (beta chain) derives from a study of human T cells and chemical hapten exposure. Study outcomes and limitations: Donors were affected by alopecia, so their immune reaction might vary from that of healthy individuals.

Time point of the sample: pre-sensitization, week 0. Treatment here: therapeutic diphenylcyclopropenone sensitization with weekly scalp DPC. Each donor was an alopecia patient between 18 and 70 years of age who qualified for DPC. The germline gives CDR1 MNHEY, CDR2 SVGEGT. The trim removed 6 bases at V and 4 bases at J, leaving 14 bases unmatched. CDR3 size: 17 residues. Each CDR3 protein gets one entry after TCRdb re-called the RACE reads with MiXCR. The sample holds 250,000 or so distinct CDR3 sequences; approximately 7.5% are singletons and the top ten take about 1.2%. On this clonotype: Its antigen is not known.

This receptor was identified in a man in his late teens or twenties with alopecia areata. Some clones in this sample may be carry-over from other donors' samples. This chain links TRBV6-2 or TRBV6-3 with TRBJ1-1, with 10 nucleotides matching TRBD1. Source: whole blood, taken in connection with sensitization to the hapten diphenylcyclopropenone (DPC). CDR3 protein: CASRKPGQGQGGTEAFF. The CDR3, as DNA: TGTGCCAGCAGGAAACCGGGACAGGGGCAGGGTGGCACTGAAGCTTTCTTT.